Below, one T cell receptor beta chain is given with its context. One entry per CDR3 protein, without DNA, is what TCRdb gives after re-calling the 5' RACE reads. Listed are around 380,000 distinct CDR3 sequences; about 2.3% falls within the top ten. The data are from a study of monozygotic twins with inflammatory bowel disease. The sample was blood. The clonotype comes from a human donor with ulcerative colitis or Crohn's disease, or a healthy co-twin of an affected twin (not recorded which).

The CDR3 is CASTIGALNTEAFF. V usage is TRBV12-3 or TRBV12-4 and J usage is TRBJ1-1. This CDR3 has 14 amino acids.